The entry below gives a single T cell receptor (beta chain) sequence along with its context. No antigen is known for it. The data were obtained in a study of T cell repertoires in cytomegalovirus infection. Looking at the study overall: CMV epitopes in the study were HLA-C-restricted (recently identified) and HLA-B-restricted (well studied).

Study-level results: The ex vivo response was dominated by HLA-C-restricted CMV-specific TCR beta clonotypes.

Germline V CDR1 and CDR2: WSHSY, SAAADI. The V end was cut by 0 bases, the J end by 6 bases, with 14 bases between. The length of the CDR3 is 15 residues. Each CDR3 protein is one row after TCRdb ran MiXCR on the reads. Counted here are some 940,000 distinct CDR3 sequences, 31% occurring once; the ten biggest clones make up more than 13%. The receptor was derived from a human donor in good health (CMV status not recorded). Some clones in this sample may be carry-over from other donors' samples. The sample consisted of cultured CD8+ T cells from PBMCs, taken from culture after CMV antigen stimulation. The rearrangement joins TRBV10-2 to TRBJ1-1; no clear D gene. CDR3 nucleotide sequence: TGCGCCAGCAGTGAGTCTCTCGGCCCCAAGGCTGAAGCTTTCTTT. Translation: CASSESLGPKAEAFF.